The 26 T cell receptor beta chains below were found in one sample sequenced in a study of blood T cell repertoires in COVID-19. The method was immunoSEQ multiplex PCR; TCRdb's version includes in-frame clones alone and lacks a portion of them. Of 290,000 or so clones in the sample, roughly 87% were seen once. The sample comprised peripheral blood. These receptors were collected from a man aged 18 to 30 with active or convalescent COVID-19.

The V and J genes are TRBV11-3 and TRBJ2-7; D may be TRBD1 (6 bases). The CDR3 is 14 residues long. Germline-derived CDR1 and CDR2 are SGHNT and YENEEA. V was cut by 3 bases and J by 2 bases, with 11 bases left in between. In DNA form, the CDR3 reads TGTGCCAGCAGCTTTCGCCCAGGGGCCTACGAGCAGTACTTC. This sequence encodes CASSFRPGAYEQYF.

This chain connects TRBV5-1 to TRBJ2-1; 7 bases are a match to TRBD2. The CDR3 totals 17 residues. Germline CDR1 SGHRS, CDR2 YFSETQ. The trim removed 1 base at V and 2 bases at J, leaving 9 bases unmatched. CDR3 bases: TGCGCCAGCAGCTTGTCCTTGGCGGGAGCGACCTACAATGAGCAGTTCTTC. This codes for CASSLSLAGATYNEQFF.

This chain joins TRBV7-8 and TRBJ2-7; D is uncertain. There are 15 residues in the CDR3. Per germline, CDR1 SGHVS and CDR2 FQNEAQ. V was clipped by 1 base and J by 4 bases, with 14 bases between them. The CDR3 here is CASSLEPVTSYEQYF. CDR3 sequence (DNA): TGTGCCAGCAGCTTAGAACCTGTGACTTCGTACGAGCAGTACTTC.

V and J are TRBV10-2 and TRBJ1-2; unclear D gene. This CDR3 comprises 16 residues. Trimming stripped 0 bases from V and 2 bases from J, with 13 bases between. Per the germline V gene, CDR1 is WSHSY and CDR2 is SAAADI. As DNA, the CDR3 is TGCGCCAGCAGTGAGTCGACGAGGGTTCCCAACTATGGCTACACCTTC. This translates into CASSESTRVPNYGYTF.

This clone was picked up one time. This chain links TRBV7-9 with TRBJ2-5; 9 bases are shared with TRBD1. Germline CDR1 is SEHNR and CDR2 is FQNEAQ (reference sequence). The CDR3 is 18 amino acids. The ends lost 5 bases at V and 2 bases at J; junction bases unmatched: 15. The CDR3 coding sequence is TGTGCCAGCAGCCGAAGGACAGGGGAGATGTGGGCGCAAGAGACCCAGTACTTC. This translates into CASSRRTGEMWAQETQYF.

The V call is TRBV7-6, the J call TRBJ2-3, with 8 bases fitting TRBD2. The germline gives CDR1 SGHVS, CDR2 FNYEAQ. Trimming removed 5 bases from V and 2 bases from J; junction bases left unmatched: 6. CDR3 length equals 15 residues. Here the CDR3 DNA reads TGTGCCAGCAGCCTTCGGACTAGCCCCACAGATACGCAGTATTTT. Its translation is CASSLRTSPTDTQYF. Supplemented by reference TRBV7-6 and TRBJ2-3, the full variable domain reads GAGVSQSPRYKVTKRGQDVALRCDPISGHVSLYWYRQALGQGPEFLTYFNYEAQQDKSGLPNDRFSAERPEGSISTLTIQRTEQRDSAMYRCASSLRTSPTDTQYFGPGTRLTVL.

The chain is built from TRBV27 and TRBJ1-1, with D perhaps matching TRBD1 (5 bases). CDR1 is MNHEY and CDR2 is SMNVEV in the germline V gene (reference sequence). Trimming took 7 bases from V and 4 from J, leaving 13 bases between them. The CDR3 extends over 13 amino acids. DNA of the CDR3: TGTGCCAGCAACCAATGGGGCGGCACTGAAGCTTTCTTT. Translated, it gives CASNQWGGTEAFF.

CDR3 amino acids: CASSLGLGLAGENEQFF. In DNA, the CDR3 is TGTGCCAGCAGCTTAGGTTTGGGACTAGCGGGAGAGAATGAGCAGTTCTTC. The chain recombines TRBV11-3 with TRBJ2-1, with 14 bases lining up with TRBD2. Unmatched junction bases numbered 6, after V lost 1 base and J lost 7 bases. The CDR3 loop spans 17 amino acids. CDR1 and CDR2 (germline): SGHNT, YENEEA.

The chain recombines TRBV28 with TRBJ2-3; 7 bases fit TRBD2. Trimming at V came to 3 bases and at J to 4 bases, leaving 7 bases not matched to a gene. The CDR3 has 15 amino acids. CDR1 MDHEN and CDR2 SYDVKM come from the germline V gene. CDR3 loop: CASSLPSGNSDTQYF. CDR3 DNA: TGTGCCAGCAGTTTGCCCAGCGGGAACTCAGATACGCAGTATTTT.

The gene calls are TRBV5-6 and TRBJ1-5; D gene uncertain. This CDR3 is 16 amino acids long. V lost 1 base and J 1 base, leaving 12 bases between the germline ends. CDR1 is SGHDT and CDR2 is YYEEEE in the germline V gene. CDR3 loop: CASSLSEGLSNQPQHF. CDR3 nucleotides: TGTGCCAGCAGCTTGTCGGAGGGATTAAGCAATCAGCCCCAGCATTTT.

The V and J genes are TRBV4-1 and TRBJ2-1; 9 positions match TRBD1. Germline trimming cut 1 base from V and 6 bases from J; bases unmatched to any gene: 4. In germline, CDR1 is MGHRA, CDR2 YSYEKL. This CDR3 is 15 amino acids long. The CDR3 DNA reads TGCGCCAGCAGCCAAGGGACAGGGGTCGGCAATGAGCAGTTCTTC. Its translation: CASSQGTGVGNEQFF.

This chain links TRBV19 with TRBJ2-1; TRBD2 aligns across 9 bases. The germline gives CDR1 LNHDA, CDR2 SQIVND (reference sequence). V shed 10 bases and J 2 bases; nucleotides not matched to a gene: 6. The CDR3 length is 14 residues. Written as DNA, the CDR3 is TGTGCCACCAAGCGGGAGGTTGCCTACAATGAGCAGTTCTTC. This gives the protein CATKREVAYNEQFF.

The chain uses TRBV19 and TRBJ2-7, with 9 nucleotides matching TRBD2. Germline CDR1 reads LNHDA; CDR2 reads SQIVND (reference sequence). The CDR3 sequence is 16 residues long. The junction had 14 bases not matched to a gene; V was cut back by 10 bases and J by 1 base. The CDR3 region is CATSELAGPNSYEQYF. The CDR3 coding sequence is TGTGCCACCTCAGAACTAGCGGGCCCCAATTCCTACGAGCAGTACTTC. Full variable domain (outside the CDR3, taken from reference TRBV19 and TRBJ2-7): DGGITQSPKYLFRKEGQNVTLSCEQNLNHDAMYWYRQDPGQGLRLIYYSQIVNDFQKGDIAEGYSVSREKKESFPLTVTSAQKNPTAFYLCATSELAGPNSYEQYFGPGTRLTVT.

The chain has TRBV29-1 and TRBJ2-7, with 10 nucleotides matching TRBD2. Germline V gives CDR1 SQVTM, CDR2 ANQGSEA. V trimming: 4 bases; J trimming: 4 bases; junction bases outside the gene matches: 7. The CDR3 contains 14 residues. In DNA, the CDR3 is TGCAGCGTTGTGTTTACTAGCGGGACATACGAGCAGTACTTC. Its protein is CSVVFTSGTYEQYF.

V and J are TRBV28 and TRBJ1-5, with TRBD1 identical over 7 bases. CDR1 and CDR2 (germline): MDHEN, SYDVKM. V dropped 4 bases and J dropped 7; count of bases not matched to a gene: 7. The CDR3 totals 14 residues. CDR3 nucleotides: TGTGCCAGCAGTTCGCAGACAGGGTCCCAGCCCCAGCATTTT. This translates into CASSSQTGSQPQHF.

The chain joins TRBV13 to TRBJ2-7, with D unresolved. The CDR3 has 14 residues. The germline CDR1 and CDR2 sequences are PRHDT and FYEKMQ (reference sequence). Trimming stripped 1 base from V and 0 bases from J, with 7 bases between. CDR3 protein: CASSLVDNSYEQYF. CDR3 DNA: TGTGCCAGCAGCTTAGTAGACAACTCCTACGAGCAGTACTTC.

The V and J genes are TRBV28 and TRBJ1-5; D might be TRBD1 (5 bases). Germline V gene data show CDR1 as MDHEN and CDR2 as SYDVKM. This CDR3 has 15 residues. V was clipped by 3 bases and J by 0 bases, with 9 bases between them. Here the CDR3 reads CASSFPGVSNQPQHF. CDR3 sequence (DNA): TGTGCCAGCAGTTTTCCGGGGGTTAGCAATCAGCCCCAGCATTTT.

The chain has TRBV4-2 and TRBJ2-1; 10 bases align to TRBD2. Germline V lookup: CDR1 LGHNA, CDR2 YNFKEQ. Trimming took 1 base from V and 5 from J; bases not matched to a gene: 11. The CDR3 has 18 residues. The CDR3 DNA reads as TGTGCCAGCAGCCAAGGGGATTCCGGGACTAGCGACCACAATGAGCAGTTCTTC. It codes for CASSQGDSGTSDHNEQFF.

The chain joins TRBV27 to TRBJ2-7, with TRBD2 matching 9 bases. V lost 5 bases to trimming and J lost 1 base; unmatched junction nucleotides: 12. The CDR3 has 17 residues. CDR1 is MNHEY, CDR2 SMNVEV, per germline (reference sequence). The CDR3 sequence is CASSPISGSSFSYEQYF. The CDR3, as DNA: TGTGCCAGCAGTCCGATTAGCGGGAGTTCGTTTTCCTACGAGCAGTACTTC.

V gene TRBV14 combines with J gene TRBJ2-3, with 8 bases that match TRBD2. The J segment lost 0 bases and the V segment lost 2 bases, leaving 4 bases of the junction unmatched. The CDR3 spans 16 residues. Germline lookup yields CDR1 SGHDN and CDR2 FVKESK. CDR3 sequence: CASSQLPGGSTDTQYF. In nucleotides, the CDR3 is TGTGCCAGCAGCCAACTTCCGGGAGGGAGCACAGATACGCAGTATTTT.

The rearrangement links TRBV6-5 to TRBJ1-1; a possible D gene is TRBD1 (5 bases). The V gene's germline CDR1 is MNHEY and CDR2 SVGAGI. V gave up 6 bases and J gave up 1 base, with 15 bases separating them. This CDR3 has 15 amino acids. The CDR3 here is CASRINQGSNTEAFF. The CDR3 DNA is TGTGCCAGCAGAATAAATCAGGGCTCGAACACTGAAGCTTTCTTT.

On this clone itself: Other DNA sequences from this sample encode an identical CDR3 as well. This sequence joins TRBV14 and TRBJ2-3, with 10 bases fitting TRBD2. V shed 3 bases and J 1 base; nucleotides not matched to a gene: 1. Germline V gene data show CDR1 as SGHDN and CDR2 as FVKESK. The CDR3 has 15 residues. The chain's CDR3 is CASSQGTSGTDTQYF. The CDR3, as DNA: TGTGCCAGCAGCCAGGGGACTAGCGGCACAGATACGCAGTATTTT.

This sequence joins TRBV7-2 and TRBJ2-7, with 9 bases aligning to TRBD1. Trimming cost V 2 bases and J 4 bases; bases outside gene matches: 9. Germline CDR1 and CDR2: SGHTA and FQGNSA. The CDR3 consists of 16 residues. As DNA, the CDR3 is TGTGCCAGCAGCTTAAATTTCGGGACAGGGTCTTACGAGCAGTACTTC. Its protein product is CASSLNFGTGSYEQYF.

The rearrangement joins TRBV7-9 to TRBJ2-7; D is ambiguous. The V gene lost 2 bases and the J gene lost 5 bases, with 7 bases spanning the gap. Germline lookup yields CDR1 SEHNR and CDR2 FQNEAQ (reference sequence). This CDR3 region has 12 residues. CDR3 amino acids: CASSLFRDEQYF. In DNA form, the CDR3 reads TGTGCCAGCAGCTTATTCCGGGACGAGCAGTACTTC. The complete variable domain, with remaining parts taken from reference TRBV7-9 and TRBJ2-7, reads DTGVSQNPRHKITKRGQNVTFRCDPISEHNRLYWYRQTLGQGPEFLTYFQNEAQLEKSRLLSDRFSAERPKGSFSTLEIQRTEQGDSAMYLCASSLFRDEQYFGPGTRLTVT.

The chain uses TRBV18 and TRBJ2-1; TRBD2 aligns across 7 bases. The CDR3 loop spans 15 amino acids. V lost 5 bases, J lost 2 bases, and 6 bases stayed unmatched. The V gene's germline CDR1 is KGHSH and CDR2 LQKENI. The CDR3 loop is CASSGGSGPYNEQFF. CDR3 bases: TGTGCCAGCTCAGGCGGGAGTGGGCCCTACAATGAGCAGTTCTTC.

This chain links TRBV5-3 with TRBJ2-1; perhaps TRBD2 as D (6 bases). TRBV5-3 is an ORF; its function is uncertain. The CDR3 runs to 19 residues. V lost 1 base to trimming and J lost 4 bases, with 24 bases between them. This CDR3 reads CARSLRDSTKAEGYNEQFF. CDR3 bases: TGTGCCAGAAGCTTGAGGGATTCTACTAAAGCGGAGGGTTACAATGAGCAGTTCTTC.